Here is one T cell receptor (beta chain) with its context. Its antigen is currently unknown. V gave up 7 bases and J gave up 2 bases, with 19 bases separating them. From germline, CDR1 is MDHEN and CDR2 SYDVKM. The CDR3 is made up of 16 amino acids. This entry belongs to a study of T cell responses to AZD1222 COVID-19 vaccine. Study-wide results and limits: There were vaccine-associated CD4 TCRs across spike, dominant at 160-218 and 743-854. Donors were largely white British and mainly female; clonal diversity was possibly underestimated. Repertoires in all cases were sampled only once the peak T cell response had passed.

Clones were read by immunoSEQ multiplex PCR, and TCRdb kept only the in-frame ones, dropping some. Among about 110,000 clones listed, around 83% were seen once. The source material was peripheral blood, sampled on day 0 of AZD1222 vaccination. The rearrangement joins TRBV28 to TRBJ2-3; unclear D gene. The sequence was obtained from an adult in good health. Written as DNA, the CDR3 is TGTGCCAGCACCTACACCATACAGCGAAACACAGATACGCAGTATTTT. It is translated as CASTYTIQRNTDTQYF.